This T cell receptor beta chain is drawn from a study of neoadjuvant nivolumab and ipilimumab in lung cancer. Findings and limits, study-wide: From pretherapy to surgery, tumor richness and clonality rose with dual therapy. TCR clonality did not significantly correlate with pathologic tumor regression.

Libraries were prepared by immunoSEQ multiplex PCR; TCRdb keeps only in-frame clonotypes and omits some of them. The table shows over 25,000 clones, with about 92% occurring only once. This clone has only a few counts. Its target is not known. The source was peripheral blood, collected after neoadjuvant nivolumab, alone or with ipilimumab, at or shortly before surgery. The clonotype was recovered from an adult with non-small cell lung cancer.

CDR3 region: CASSEAGTGGYEQYF. CDR3 nucleotides: TGTGCCAGCAGTGAAGCCGGGACAGGGGGCTACGAGCAGTACTTC. This sequence joins TRBV6-1 and TRBJ2-7; 11 positions agree with TRBD1. Germline-derived CDR1 and CDR2 are MNHNS and SASEGT. There are 15 residues in the CDR3. The ends lost 0 bases at V and 3 bases at J; junction bases unmatched: 1.